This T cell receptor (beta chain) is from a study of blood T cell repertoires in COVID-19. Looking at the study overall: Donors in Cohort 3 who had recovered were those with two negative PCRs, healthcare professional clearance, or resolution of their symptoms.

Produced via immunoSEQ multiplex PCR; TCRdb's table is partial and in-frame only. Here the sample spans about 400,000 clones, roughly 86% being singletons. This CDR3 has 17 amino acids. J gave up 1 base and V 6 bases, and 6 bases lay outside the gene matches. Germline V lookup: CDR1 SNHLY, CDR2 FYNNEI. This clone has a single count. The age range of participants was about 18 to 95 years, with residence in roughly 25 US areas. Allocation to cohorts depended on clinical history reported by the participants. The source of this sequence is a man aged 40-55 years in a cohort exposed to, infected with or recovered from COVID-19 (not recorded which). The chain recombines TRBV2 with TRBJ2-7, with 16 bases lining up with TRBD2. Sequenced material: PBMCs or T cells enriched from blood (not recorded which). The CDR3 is CASRAGLAGGLSYEQYF. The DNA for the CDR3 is TGTGCCAGCAGGGCGGGACTAGCGGGAGGGCTGTCCTACGAGCAGTACTTC.